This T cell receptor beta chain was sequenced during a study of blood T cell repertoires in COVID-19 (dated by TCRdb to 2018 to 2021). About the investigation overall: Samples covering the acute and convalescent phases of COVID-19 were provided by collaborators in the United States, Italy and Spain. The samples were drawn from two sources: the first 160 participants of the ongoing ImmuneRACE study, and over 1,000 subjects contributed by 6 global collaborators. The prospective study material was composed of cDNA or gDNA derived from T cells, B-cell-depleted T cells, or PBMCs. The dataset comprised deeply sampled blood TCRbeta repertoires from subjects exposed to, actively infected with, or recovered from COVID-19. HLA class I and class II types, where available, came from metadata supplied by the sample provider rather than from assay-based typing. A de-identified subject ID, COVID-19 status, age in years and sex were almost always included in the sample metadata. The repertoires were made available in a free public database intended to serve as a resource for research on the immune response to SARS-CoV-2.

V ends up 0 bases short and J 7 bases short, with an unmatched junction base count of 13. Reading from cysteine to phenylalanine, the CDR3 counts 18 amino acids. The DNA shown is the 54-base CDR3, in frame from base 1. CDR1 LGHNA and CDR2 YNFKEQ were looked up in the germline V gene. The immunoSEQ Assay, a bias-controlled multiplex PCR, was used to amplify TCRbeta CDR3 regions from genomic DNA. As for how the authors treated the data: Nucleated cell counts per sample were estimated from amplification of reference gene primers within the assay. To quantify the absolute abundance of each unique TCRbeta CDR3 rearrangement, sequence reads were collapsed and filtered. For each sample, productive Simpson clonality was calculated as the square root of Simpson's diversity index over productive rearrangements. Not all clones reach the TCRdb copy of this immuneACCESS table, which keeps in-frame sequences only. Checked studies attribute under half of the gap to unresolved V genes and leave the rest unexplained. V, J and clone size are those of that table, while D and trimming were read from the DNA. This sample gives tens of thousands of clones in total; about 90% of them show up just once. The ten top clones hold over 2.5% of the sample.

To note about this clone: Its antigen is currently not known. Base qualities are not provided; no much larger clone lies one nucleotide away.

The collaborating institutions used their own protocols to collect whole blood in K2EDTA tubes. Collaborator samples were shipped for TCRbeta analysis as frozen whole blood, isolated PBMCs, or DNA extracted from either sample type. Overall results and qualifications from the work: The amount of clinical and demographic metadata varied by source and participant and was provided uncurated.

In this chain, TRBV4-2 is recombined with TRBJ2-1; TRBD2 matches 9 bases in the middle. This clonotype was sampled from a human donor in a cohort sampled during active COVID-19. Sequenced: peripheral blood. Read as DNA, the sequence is TGTGCCAGCAGCCAAGATGGGGGGATAGCGGGAGCGGGGAATGAGCAGTTCTTC. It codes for CASSQDGGIAGAGNEQFF.